This is a list of T cell receptor beta chains from one sample in a study of OX40 agonist ivuxolimab in advanced cancers. Repertoires were generated with immunoSEQ multiplex PCR, while TCRdb's copy carries only in-frame clones and drops some. Counted here are about 100,000 clones, approximately 90% occurring once; the ten biggest clones make up 1% to 1.5%. The input for sequencing was CD4+ or CD8+ T cells sorted from blood, taken in a trial of the OX40 agonist ivuxolimab. Receptor source: an adult with an advanced solid tumor such as melanoma, head and neck, liver or kidney cancer. The CDR3 runs from the conserved cysteine through the conserved F or W. The size entry is marked missing in some rows and otherwise reads once, few, many or a size class.

once TRBJ1-1 TRBV6-5 CASSRRDRRNTEAFF
. TRBJ2-7 TRBV19 CASTPPRGTGLCEQYF
. TRBJ2-7 TRBV28 CASSELVDEQYF
. TRBJ1-1 TRBV6-5 CASSYPGMNTEAFF
. TRBJ2-3 TRBV18 CASSRSGAGDTQYF
once TRBJ1-2 TRBV5-1 CASSSGDSWQHGYTF
. TRBJ2-1 TRBV5-4 CASSLAVLAGGNEQFF
. TRBJ1-1 TRBV27 CASSLLGGSTEAFF
. TRBJ1-5 TRBV4-1 CASSQAGTDSNQPQHF
. TRBJ1-3 TRBV28 CASSWSSGNTIYF
. TRBJ1-1 TRBV4-2 CASSQEDRVGPFF
. TRBJ2-3 TRBV29-1 CSVERGSTDTQYF
. TRBJ2-1 TRBV27 CASIPITRAKPYNEQFF
. TRBJ2-5 TRBV19 CASSMRGQGRQETQYF
. TRBJ2-3 TRBV6-1 CASSEANYYRTDTQYF
. TRBJ2-7 TRBV27 CASSSPGPFYEQYF
. TRBJ2-2 TRBV28 CASTLGTGRGGELFF
. TRBJ1-2 TRBV28 CASRQTGTNYGYTF
. TRBJ2-7 TRBV6-5 CASSYSTPAPYEQYF
. TRBJ2-3 TRBV6-5 CASSYTSGSTDTQYF
. TRBJ2-1 TRBV7-2 CASSFLAGPNEQFF
. TRBJ2-7 TRBV11-3 CASSEDRAGEQYF
. TRBJ2-7 TRBV28 CASSTSEGQLSYEQYF
. TRBJ2-4 TRBV7-2 CASSYARGQSVQYF
. TRBJ1-2 TRBV6-5 CASSYDPAIYGYTF
once TRBJ1-2 TRBV19 CASSIVWGANGYTF
. TRBJ2-1 TRBV9 CASSVAPLGGNEQFF
. TRBJ2-7 TRBV5-1 CASSLARFYEQYF
. TRBJ2-1 TRBV11-1 CASSSLAGGSNEQFF
. TRBJ2-7 TRBV4-3 CASSRLVGLYEQYF
. TRBJ2-7 TRBV28 CASIGRVYEQYF
. TRBJ1-2 TRBV2 CASSEAWQGIKGYTF
. TRBJ1-2 TRBV21-1 CASSNGAGGNYGYTF
. TRBJ1-1 TRBV5-4 CASSLDPTGAGAFF
. TRBJ1-1 TRBV11-2 CASSAGMNTEAFF
. TRBJ2-7 TRBV30 CAWNSGSYEQYF
. TRBJ2-1 TRBV7-3 CASSLVGSGRASYNEQFF
. TRBJ2-2 TRBV27 CASGLRQGSRTGELFF
. TRBJ1-4 TRBV5-4 CASSLSQGAEKLFF
. TRBJ2-7 TRBV11-1 CASSFLAGGDSEQYF
. TRBJ2-1 TRBV7-8 CASSLVSRGWNEQFF
once TRBJ1-1 TRBV5-8 CASSFLQGYTEAFF
. TRBJ2-1 TRBV19 CASREQVSSYNEQFF
. TRBJ2-3 TRBV11-2 CASSTGRTSGRDTQYF
. TRBJ1-5 TRBV28 CASRQPGRGEQPQHF
. TRBJ2-2 TRBV27 CASSYSGFTTSGELFF
. TRBJ2-4 TRBV11-2 CASSRVDRGNIQYF
. . TRBV19 CASMVDGGGYEQYF
. TRBJ2-1 TRBV28 CASSREGGEQFF